This passage covers 18 T cell receptor beta chains from one sample sequenced in a study of T cell changes during pregnancy in multiple sclerosis. Produced via immunoSEQ multiplex PCR; TCRdb's table is partial and in-frame only. The sample holds about 73,000 clones, about 90% seen once. Material: peripheral blood, obtained after pregnancy. The receptors shown here come from a female donor in good health, enrolled as a control in a pregnancy study.

The chain recombines TRBV6-5 with TRBJ1-1; 9 nucleotides match TRBD1. With 11 bases clipped from V and 4 bases from J, the junction kept 14 bases outside the gene matches. This CDR3 is 15 amino acids long. Germline V CDR1 and CDR2: MNHEY, SVGAGI. The CDR3 protein is CAVQNEQGAGTEAFF. CDR3 DNA: TGTGCCGTCCAAAACGAACAGGGGGCCGGCACTGAAGCTTTCTTT.

The chain carries TRBV7-2 and TRBJ2-1; D is perhaps TRBD2 (6 bases). The V and J ends lost 7 bases and 4 bases respectively, with 20 bases between them. Looked up from germline, CDR1 is SGHTA and CDR2 is FQGNSA. The CDR3 extends over 16 amino acids. The CDR3 bases are TGTGCCAGCACCCCCGGGGAGGTACTACCATACAATGAGCAGTTCTTC. Encoded protein: CASTPGEVLPYNEQFF.

The CDR3 nucleotides read TGTGCCAGTAGTATAGATGGGACTAGCGGGAGTACGTATGAGCAGTTCTTC. As protein: CASSIDGTSGSTYEQFF. The chain uses TRBV19 and TRBJ2-1; 14 nucleotides agree with TRBD2. CDR3 size: 17 residues. Germline CDR1 is LNHDA and CDR2 is SQIVND (reference sequence). V gave up 0 bases and J gave up 8 bases; unmatched junction bases: 6.

This chain connects TRBV5-1 to TRBJ1-3, with 7 bases lining up with TRBD1. The CDR3 is 16 amino acids. Trimming at V came to 0 bases and at J to 0 bases, leaving 3 bases not matched to a gene. The germline V gene encodes CDR1 SGHRS and CDR2 YFSETQ. CDR3 amino acids: CASSLEGGNSGNTIYF. CDR3 DNA: TGCGCCAGCAGCTTGGAAGGGGGCAACTCTGGAAACACCATATATTTT.

The chain has TRBV6-1 and TRBJ2-7; 8 positions match TRBD1. This CDR3 comprises 15 residues. The germline V gene has CDR1 MNHNS and CDR2 SASEGT. Unmatched junction bases numbered 9, after V lost 6 bases and J lost 2 bases. The CDR3 reads CASRPIQGVTYEQYF. The CDR3 DNA is TGTGCCAGCAGGCCCATACAGGGGGTAACCTACGAGCAGTACTTC.

On this clone: A junction end diverges from the germline sequence, so it may reflect a read error. This chain uses TRBV7-7 with TRBJ2-4; 7 bases are shared with TRBD2. CDR3 size: 16 residues. From germline, CDR1 is SSHAT and CDR2 FNYEAQ (reference sequence). CDR3 DNA sequence: TGTGCCAGCAGCCTAGCGGTGATACTAGCCAAAAACATTCAGTACTTC. It yields the protein CASSLAVILAKNIQYF.

This rearrangement joins TRBV6-5 to TRBJ1-2; the match to TRBD1 covers 8 bases. Germline lookup yields CDR1 MNHEY and CDR2 SVGAGI. The ends lost 5 bases at V and 8 bases at J; junction bases unmatched: 4. This CDR3 is built from 12 residues. CDR3 protein: CASSPGQGGYTF. The CDR3 DNA is TGTGCCAGCAGTCCAGGACAGGGAGGCTACACCTTC.

This CDR3 is CASSRGLAGDTGELFF. The CDR3 DNA reads TGTGCCAGTAGTAGAGGACTAGCGGGGGACACCGGGGAGCTGTTTTTT. The V and J genes are TRBV19 and TRBJ2-2, with 13 nucleotides matching TRBD2. The CDR3 is 16 amino acids. V lost 4 bases to trimming and J lost 3 bases; unmatched junction nucleotides: 2. Germline CDR1 and CDR2: LNHDA and SQIVND (reference sequence).

V and J are TRBV7-9 and TRBJ1-3; D not certain. Germline CDR1 is SEHNR and CDR2 is FQNEAQ (reference sequence). Trimming removed 1 base from V and 4 bases from J, with 8 bases in between. The CDR3 is 14 residues long. CDR3 loop: CASSLGGSGNTIYF. CDR3 DNA: TGTGCCAGCAGCTTAGGAGGGTCAGGAAACACCATATATTTT. The whole variable domain, filled in from reference TRBV7-9 and TRBJ1-3, reads DTGVSQNPRHKITKRGQNVTFRCDPISEHNRLYWYRQTLGQGPEFLTYFQNEAQLEKSRLLSDRFSAERPKGSFSTLEIQRTEQGDSAMYLCASSLGGSGNTIYFGEGSWLTVV.

This clone appeared once. V gene TRBV10-3 combines with J gene TRBJ2-7; unclear D gene. This CDR3 has 14 amino acids. Germline values: CDR1 ENHRY, CDR2 SYGVKD. V lost 2 bases and J lost 0, with 8 bases in between. This CDR3 is CAISEQDYSYEQYF. DNA of the CDR3: TGTGCCATCAGTGAGCAGGATTACTCCTACGAGCAGTACTTC.

The chain combines TRBV10-1 with TRBJ1-1; D is ambiguous. Germline V gene data show CDR1 as WNHNN and CDR2 as SYGVQD (reference sequence). This CDR3 region has 13 residues. V lost 4 bases to trimming and J lost 0 bases, with 6 bases between them. This CDR3 is CASSAGVNTEAFF. DNA of the CDR3: TGCGCCAGCAGTGCAGGTGTGAACACTGAAGCTTTCTTT.

V usage is TRBV4-3 and J usage is TRBJ1-1, with a possible D match to TRBD1 (5 bases). The germline CDR1 and CDR2 sequences are LGHNA and YSLEER. Trimming stripped 1 base from V and 1 base from J, with 19 bases between. This CDR3 contains 18 residues. The CDR3 nucleotides are TGCGCCAGCAGCCAAGTTGGGGCAGCCCTAGGGGAGAACACTGAAGCTTTCTTT. As protein: CASSQVGAALGENTEAFF.

The rearrangement links TRBV15 to TRBJ2-7; D is perhaps TRBD2 (6 bases). Trimming cost V 0 bases and J 6 bases, with 6 bases left between them. The CDR3 totals 12 residues. Per germline, CDR1 LNHNV and CDR2 YYDKDF (reference sequence). The CDR3 here is CATSREGGEQYF. DNA of the CDR3: TGTGCCACCAGCAGAGAGGGGGGCGAGCAGTACTTC.

This chain joins TRBV6-6 and TRBJ2-1; D unclear. The CDR3 extends over 13 amino acids. V was pared by 5 bases and J by 6 bases, with 11 bases between. CDR1 is MNHNY, CDR2 SVGAGI, per germline (reference sequence). DNA of the CDR3: TGTGCCAGCAGTCCCAGGTTCGGCAATGAGCAGTTCTTC. Translated, it gives CASSPRFGNEQFF.

The chain uses TRBV19 and TRBJ2-4, with D possibly being TRBD1 (6 bases). The ends were cut back, 3 bases at V and 8 bases at J, with 11 bases in the middle. The V gene's germline CDR1 is LNHDA and CDR2 SQIVND (reference sequence). CDR3 length equals 13 residues. The CDR3 region is CASSIQGLDIQYF. The CDR3 DNA sequence: TGTGCCAGTAGTATTCAGGGGCTGGACATTCAGTACTTC.

This clone came up once. The gene calls are TRBV11-2 and TRBJ2-1, with a possible D match to TRBD1 (5 bases). Trimming shortened V by 4 bases and J by 5 bases, and 9 bases separated the two germline ends. Per germline, CDR1 SGHAT and CDR2 FQNNGV. The CDR3 spans 13 residues. The CDR3 here is CASSWRQNNEQFF. The DNA of the CDR3 is TGTGCCAGCAGCTGGAGACAGAACAATGAGCAGTTCTTC.

The rearrangement uses TRBV7-9 and TRBJ2-2, with 8 bases matching TRBD2. V dropped 5 bases and J dropped 0; count of bases not matched to a gene: 5. In germline, CDR1 is SEHNR, CDR2 FQNEAQ (reference sequence). The CDR3 contains 16 residues. CDR3 residues: CASSLSGTANTGELFF. CDR3 nucleotides: TGTGCCAGCAGCCTTAGCGGGACCGCGAACACCGGGGAGCTGTTTTTT.

The gene calls are TRBV6-5 and TRBJ2-1, with TRBD2 matching over 8 bases. This CDR3 contains 14 residues. The germline CDR1 and CDR2 sequences are MNHEY and SVGAGI. V lost 8 bases and J lost 9; bases outside the gene matches: 12. The CDR3 DNA sequence: TGTGCCAGCCAAACCGGGACTAGGCGGGGTGAGCAGTTCTTC. This codes for CASQTGTRRGEQFF.